What follows is one T cell receptor beta chain and its context. Its target is unknown. At baseline, cycle 4 day 1, and cycle 7 day 1, blood was sampled. Method: immunoSEQ multiplex PCR; TCRdb's copy keeps in-frame clones and lacks some. The sample has roughly 80,000 clones; around 82% are singletons. This specimen comes from a study of OX40 agonist ivuxolimab in advanced cancers. The overall study: While on treatment, patients had intravenous ivuxolimab at 0.01 to 10 mg/kg every 2 weeks. General observations from the study: Undetermined was the antigen specificity of the expanded peripheral T cells. Patients with a partial response at 0.1-3.0 mg/kg had among the lowest clonal expansion.

The V and J ends lost 9 bases and 7 bases respectively, with 13 bases between them. Germline loops: CDR1 SNHLY, CDR2 FYNNEI. The CDR3 loop spans 12 amino acids. The chain employs TRBV2 and TRBJ1-5, with D possibly TRBD1 on 6 matching bases. The receptor was isolated from an adult with an advanced solid tumor such as melanoma, head and neck, liver or kidney cancer. Sequencing used CD4+ or CD8+ T cells sorted from blood, obtained in a trial of the OX40 agonist ivuxolimab. CDR3: CASTSGEQPQHF. The CDR3 DNA is TGTGCCAGTACTTCAGGGGAGCAGCCCCAGCATTTT.